A single sample gave rise to the 9 T cell receptor beta chains below, sequenced in a study of CD8+CD57+ T cells in acquired aplastic anemia. Patients sequenced had flow cytometry evidence of CD8+CD57+ cell expansion. The study profiled TCR beta VDJ and CDR3 using genomic DNA as template. MiXCR was run by TCRdb on the reads, yielding one entry per CDR3 protein. The table shows 150,000 to 200,000 distinct CDR3 sequences, with 45% to 55% occurring only once. Sequencing was performed on sorted CD4+, CD8+, or CD8+CD57+ T cells (not recorded which) from PBMCs. Every receptor here comes from a human donor with aplastic anemia.

V usage is TRBV24-1 and J usage is TRBJ2-5, with TRBD1 as a possible D gene (5 bases). The CDR3 consists of 16 residues. Trimming shortened V by 4 bases and J by 4 bases, and 18 bases separated the two germline ends. CDR1 and CDR2 (germline): KGHDR, SFDVKD. CDR3 loop: CATSDSGRGSSETQYF. DNA for the CDR3: TGTGCCACCAGTGACTCCGGTAGGGGATCATCAGAGACCCAGTACTTC.

The genes are TRBV19 and TRBJ1-2; 10 bases fit TRBD1. The CDR3 spans 15 residues. V lost 9 bases, J lost 4 bases, and 11 bases stayed unmatched. CDR1 and CDR2 from the germline V gene are LNHDA and SQIVND (reference sequence). CDR3 DNA sequence: TGTGCCAGCAGTTTCACCCGGGACAGGGGCTATGGCTACACCTTC. It codes for CASSFTRDRGYGYTF.

This chain connects TRBV25-1 to TRBJ2-7; the match to TRBD2 covers 7 bases. J gave up 6 bases and V 2 bases, and 13 bases lay outside the gene matches. The CDR3 spans 16 residues. Germline CDR1 and CDR2: MGHDK and SYGVNS. DNA for the CDR3: TGTGCCAGCAGTGAACCGAGACTAGCTGGAGAGGGCGAGCAGTACTTC. Translated, it gives CASSEPRLAGEGEQYF.

This clonotype has at least ten counts. V usage is TRBV6-1 and J usage is TRBJ2-5, with unresolved D. The V end lost 6 bases, the J end lost 4 bases, and 6 bases lay between the germline ends. CDR1 and CDR2 from the germline V gene are MNHNS and SASEGT. The CDR3 sequence is 11 residues long. CDR3 bases: TGTGCCAGCAGAAACTTAGAGACCCAGTACTTC. Its protein product is CASRNLETQYF.

This clonotype was counted many times. The rearrangement links TRBV6-1 to TRBJ2-5, with TRBD1 identical over 10 bases. The CDR3 sequence is 17 residues long. Germline trimming cut 4 bases from V and 5 bases from J; bases unmatched to any gene: 13. Germline-derived CDR1 and CDR2 are MNHNS and SASEGT. CDR3 protein: CASSAPTSRDRGETQYF. The CDR3 DNA reads as TGTGCCAGCAGTGCCCCCACGTCCCGGGACAGGGGCGAGACCCAGTACTTC.

V usage is TRBV15 and J usage is TRBJ2-7; 9 bases fit TRBD1. The V and J ends lost 0 bases and 9 bases, in that order; junction bases with no gene match: 6. CDR3 length: 14 residues. Looked up from germline, CDR1 is LNHNV and CDR2 is YYDKDF (reference sequence). CDR3 region: CATSRDNRGRGQYF. In nucleotides, the CDR3 is TGTGCCACCAGCAGAGATAACAGGGGGCGCGGGCAGTACTTC.

This clonotype was seen many times. The chain links TRBV19 to TRBJ1-2, with D unresolved. Per germline, CDR1 LNHDA and CDR2 SQIVND (reference sequence). Trimming cost V 3 bases and J 5 bases, with 10 bases left between them. The CDR3 runs to 13 residues. The CDR3 reads CASSITDEYGYTF. Written as DNA, the CDR3 is TGTGCCAGTAGTATCACCGATGAATATGGCTACACCTTC.

A single count supports this clonotype. This chain links TRBV7-3 with TRBJ2-2, with unresolved D. The CDR3 length is 13 residues. V dropped 2 bases and J dropped 4 bases, with 5 bases sitting between them. Looked up from germline, CDR1 is SGHTA and CDR2 is FQGTGA. The CDR3 nucleotides are TGTGCCAGCAGCTTATCAGCCACCGGGGAGCTGTTTTTT. Amino acid sequence: CASSLSATGELFF. Looking up the rest from reference TRBV7-3 and TRBJ2-2 gives the full variable domain: GAGVSQTPSNKVTEKGKYVELRCDPISGHTALYWYRQSLGQGPEFLIYFQGTGAADDSGLPNDRFFAVRPEGSVSTLKIQRTERGDSAVYLCASSLSATGELFFGEGSRLTVL.

This clonotype occurred many times. The chain links TRBV7-2 to TRBJ2-3; D call uncertain. This CDR3 has 14 amino acids. The V gene lost 3 bases and the J gene lost 2 bases, with 9 bases spanning the gap. Per germline, CDR1 SGHTA and CDR2 FQGNSA. The CDR3 loop is CASSFVRYTDTQYF. As DNA, the CDR3 is TGTGCCAGCAGCTTCGTAAGGTACACAGATACGCAGTATTTT.